The 18 T cell receptor beta chains presented below share a single source sample, sequenced in a study of blood T cell repertoires in COVID-19 (dated by TCRdb to the early 2020s). Library construction relied on the immunoSEQ multiplex PCR assay. The immuneACCESS repertoire file appears here via TCRdb, limited to in-frame rearrangements. These files lack a portion of the clones; in checked studies, under half of the deficit traces to unresolved V genes, and the cause of the others is not known. This sample lists approximately 290,000 clones; around 89% were detected once. Approximately 0.84% of the sample rests with the top ten. Sequenced material: peripheral blood. Receptors were obtained from a man younger than 45 with acute or convalescent COVID-19.

In the case of this clone: This same CDR3 is encoded by further DNA sequences in the sample. DNA of the CDR3: TGTGCCAGCTCACCTGGAGCAACTAATGAAAAACTGTTTTTT. Residues: CASSPGATNEKLFF. This chain connects TRBV18 to TRBJ1-4; D not resolved. With 3 bases removed from V and 0 bases from J, the gap between germline ends came to 5 bases. Germline V gene data show CDR1 as KGHSH and CDR2 as LQKENI. This CDR3 is built from 14 residues.

The gene calls are TRBV7-2 and TRBJ2-7; possible D gene TRBD2, 6 bases. The germline gives CDR1 SGHTA, CDR2 FQGNSA. This CDR3 comprises 16 residues. V lost 4 bases and J lost 0, with 16 bases in between. CDR3 DNA sequence: TGTGCCAGCAGCTGGAGGGGCTTGGGCAGCTCCTACGAGCAGTACTTC. Its translation: CASSWRGLGSSYEQYF.

This chain uses TRBV7-9 with TRBJ1-6, with unresolved D. V was pared by 8 bases and J by 10 bases, with 12 bases between. Germline CDR1 SEHNR, CDR2 FQNEAQ (reference sequence). The CDR3 extends over 12 amino acids. The CDR3 here is CASWRAGSPLHF. In DNA, the CDR3 is TGTGCCAGCTGGCGGGCGGGGTCACCCCTCCACTTT.

The chain employs TRBV7-9 and TRBJ2-1; TRBD2 might be the D (5 bases). CDR3 length: 16 residues. Trimming stripped 0 bases from V and 0 bases from J, with 9 bases between. Germline V gene sequence: CDR1 SEHNR, CDR2 FQNEAQ (reference sequence). The CDR3 reads CASSLAGAASYNEQFF. The CDR3 nucleotides are TGTGCCAGCAGCTTAGCGGGAGCTGCCTCCTACAATGAGCAGTTCTTC.

V and J are TRBV5-1 and TRBJ1-1; D remains unclear. In germline, CDR1 is SGHRS, CDR2 YFSETQ. Deletions cut 4 bases from V and 5 bases from J, with 18 bases between. This CDR3 comprises 15 residues. CDR3 sequence reads: CASSREEGIVTEAFF. The CDR3 DNA follows: TGCGCCAGCAGCCGTGAGGAGGGAATTGTGACTGAAGCTTTCTTT.

In nucleotides, the CDR3 is TGTGCTAGTGGTTTGGACCTAGCAGCCTGGGGAGATACGCAGTATTTT. As protein: CASGLDLAAWGDTQYF. The chain combines TRBV12-5 with TRBJ2-3; possibly TRBD2 for D (5 bases). The V end was cut by 1 base, the J end by 5 bases, with 16 bases between. This CDR3 has 16 residues. Germline V gene data show CDR1 as LGHNT and CDR2 as FRNRAP. Combining the CDR3 with reference TRBV12-5 and TRBJ2-3 gives the whole variable domain DARVTQTPRHKVTEMGQEVTMRCQPILGHNTVFWYRQTMMQGLELLAYFRNRAPLDDSGMPKDRFSAEMPDATLATLKIQPSEPRDSAVYFCASGLDLAAWGDTQYFGPGTRLTVL.

As concerns this clone: Compared with germline, one end of the junction differs, possibly owing to a read error. This chain links TRBV7-7 with TRBJ1-4; TRBD1 matches at 7 bases. The CDR3 sequence is 16 residues long. Looked up from germline, CDR1 is SSHAT and CDR2 is FNYEAQ (reference sequence). CDR3 loop: CASSQGGPGVNEKLFF. CDR3 coding DNA: TGTGCTAGCAGCCAGGGGGGTCCAGGGGTTAACGAAAAACTGTTTTTT. The whole variable domain, remainder taken from reference TRBV7-7 and TRBJ1-4, is GAGVSQSPRYKVTKRGQDVTLRCDPISSHATLYWYQQALGQGPEFLTYFNYEAQPDKSGLPSDRFSAERPEGSISTLTIQRTEQRDSAMYRCASSQGGPGVNEKLFFGSGTQLSVL.

V is TRBV5-1 and J is TRBJ1-2; D remains ambiguous. V was clipped by 4 bases and J by 2 bases, with 6 bases between them. Germline CDR1 and CDR2: SGHRS and YFSETQ. This CDR3 comprises 12 residues. CDR3 region: CASSPRNYGYTF. CDR3 in DNA: TGCGCCAGCAGCCCGAGGAACTATGGCTACACCTTC.

The chain joins TRBV19 to TRBJ1-1, with 7 bases that match TRBD1. This CDR3 comprises 14 residues. V shed 10 bases, J shed 4 bases, and the junction held 12 bases outside the gene matches. Germline values: CDR1 LNHDA, CDR2 SQIVND (reference sequence). As DNA, the CDR3 is TGTGCCACCACCAGAGGGGGCGCTCCCACTGAAGCTTTCTTT. The encoded protein is CATTRGGAPTEAFF.

J is TRBJ2-3 and V is TRBV19; no definite D call. The V gene's germline CDR1 is LNHDA and CDR2 SQIVND (reference sequence). The CDR3 spans 12 residues. V lost 10 bases and J 2 bases, leaving 10 bases between the germline ends. In DNA, the CDR3 is TGTGCCACCTCCGCGGTCACAGATACGCAGTATTTT. Protein sequence: CATSAVTDTQYF.

This rearrangement joins TRBV27 to TRBJ2-7, with 12 positions matching TRBD2. The CDR3 has 14 amino acids. The J segment lost 6 bases and the V segment lost 3 bases, leaving 3 bases of the junction unmatched. From germline, CDR1 is MNHEY and CDR2 SMNVEV (reference sequence). CDR3: CASSFLAGGSEQYF. The CDR3 DNA reads TGTGCCAGCAGTTTCCTAGCGGGAGGGAGCGAGCAGTACTTC.

The chain has TRBV18 and TRBJ1-1, with TRBD1 matching over 7 bases. CDR1 KGHSH and CDR2 LQKENI come from the germline V gene. Germline trimming cut 1 base from V and 1 base from J; bases unmatched to any gene: 6. This CDR3 has 16 amino acids. In nucleotides, the CDR3 is TGTGCCAGCTCACCACTAGGGGGCCTTAGGAACACTGAAGCTTTCTTT. Encoded protein: CASSPLGGLRNTEAFF. Combining the CDR3 with reference TRBV18 and TRBJ1-1 gives the whole variable domain NAGVMQNPRHLVRRRGQEARLRCSPMKGHSHVYWYRQLPEEGLKFMVYLQKENIIDESGMPKERFSAEFPKEGPSILRIQQVVRGDSAAYFCASSPLGGLRNTEAFFGQGTRLTVV.

The chain employs TRBV9 and TRBJ1-4, with D possibly matching TRBD1 (5 bases). The CDR3 contains 14 residues. The germline CDR1 and CDR2 sequences are SGDLS and YYNGEE. The V end lost 0 bases, the J end lost 8 bases, and 11 bases lay between the germline ends. The CDR3 coding sequence is TGTGCCAGCAGCGTAGAGGGGAATTACGAAAAACTGTTTTTT. Translating gives CASSVEGNYEKLFF. Full variable domain (missing parts from reference TRBV9 and TRBJ1-4): DSGVTQTPKHLITATGQRVTLRCSPRSGDLSVYWYQQSLDQGLQFLIQYYNGEERAKGNILERFSAQQFPDLHSELNLSSLELGDSALYFCASSVEGNYEKLFFGSGTQLSVL.

The chain carries TRBV3-1 (or the pseudogene TRBV3-2) and TRBJ1-1, with 8 nucleotides matching TRBD1. CDR1 and CDR2 (germline): LGHDT, YNNKEL (reference sequence). Trimming took 7 bases from V and 1 from J; bases not matched to a gene: 2. The CDR3 totals 13 residues. The CDR3 loop reads CASNRGTNTEAFF. In DNA form, the CDR3 reads TGTGCCAGCAACAGGGGGACGAACACTGAAGCTTTCTTT.

This clone was recorded a few times. V is TRBV5-4 and J is TRBJ1-6; a possible D gene is TRBD1 (6 bases). With 2 bases removed from V and 5 bases from J, the gap between germline ends came to 14 bases. The CDR3 extends over 16 amino acids. Germline lookup yields CDR1 SGHNT and CDR2 YYREEE (reference sequence). CDR3 bases: TGTGCCAGCAGCTTTAGAGGGGGTGGTAATAATTCACCCCTCCACTTT. Protein: CASSFRGGGNNSPLHF.

The V and J genes are TRBV28 and TRBJ1-1; no clear D. The CDR3 has 14 amino acids. The V end was cut by 7 bases, the J end by 6 bases, with 18 bases between. The germline gives CDR1 MDHEN, CDR2 SYDVKM. The CDR3 loop is CASNTDRVRAEAFF. The DNA for the CDR3 is TGTGCCAGCAATACTGATCGGGTCCGTGCTGAAGCTTTCTTT.

The rearrangement uses TRBV10-2 and TRBJ1-1, with D uncertain. V was cut by 8 bases and J by 5 bases, with 21 bases left in between. Germline V lookup: CDR1 WSHSY, CDR2 SAAADI. The CDR3 has 15 residues. This CDR3 reads CASGVPLGAGTEAFF. CDR3 sequence (DNA): TGCGCCAGCGGGGTTCCCCTTGGCGCGGGTACTGAAGCTTTCTTT.

V usage is TRBV5-8 and J usage is TRBJ1-3; D is unclear. Trimming pared 0 bases from V and 0 bases from J, leaving 7 bases between. Germline CDR1 and CDR2: SGHTS and YDEGEE. This CDR3 has 15 residues. CDR3 protein: CASSLGRYSGNTIYF. The CDR3 bases are TGTGCCAGCAGCTTGGGCCGCTACTCTGGAAACACCATATATTTT. The variable domain in full, completed from reference TRBV5-8 and TRBJ1-3, reads EAGVTQSPTHLIKTRGQQATLRCSPISGHTSVYWYQQALGLGLQFLLWYDEGEERNRGNFPPRFSGRQFPNYSSELNVNALELEDSALYLCASSLGRYSGNTIYFGEGSWLTVV.